The T cell receptor (beta chain) described here comes from a study of T cells after yellow fever vaccination. Study-wide points: Compared with primary, the secondary response was weaker and peaked at day 5, not 15. Booster samples showed a return of most primary-vaccination clones (roughly 96% CD4, around 85% CD8).

CDR3 size: 13 residues. Germline V gene sequence: CDR1 SGHRS, CDR2 YFSETQ. V was trimmed by 0 bases and J by 10 bases, leaving 11 bases between them. Making TCR cDNA involved 5'RACE template switching, which added UMIs and a universal primer site. TCRdb called the 5' RACE reads again in MiXCR, with one record for every CDR3 protein. The table records 300,000 to 450,000 distinct CDR3 sequences, about 6% of them present only once. This clonotype was recorded many times. No antigen is known for it. Source: PBMCs, taken 5 days after the yellow fever booster vaccination. The sequence came from a young man who received the YFV17D yellow fever vaccine. The chain employs TRBV5-1 and TRBJ2-1; either TRBD1 or TRBD2 may supply D (5 bases each). The CDR3 bases are TGCGCCAGCAGCTTGGTGGGGGAGTTGGAGCAGTTCTTC. The encoded protein is CASSLVGELEQFF. Complete variable domain (other parts from reference TRBV5-1 and TRBJ2-1): KAGVTQTPRYLIKTRGQQVTLSCSPISGHRSVSWYQQTPGQGLQFLFEYFSETQRNKGNFPGRFSGRQFSNSRSEMNVSTLELGDSALYLCASSLVGELEQFFGPGTRLTVL.